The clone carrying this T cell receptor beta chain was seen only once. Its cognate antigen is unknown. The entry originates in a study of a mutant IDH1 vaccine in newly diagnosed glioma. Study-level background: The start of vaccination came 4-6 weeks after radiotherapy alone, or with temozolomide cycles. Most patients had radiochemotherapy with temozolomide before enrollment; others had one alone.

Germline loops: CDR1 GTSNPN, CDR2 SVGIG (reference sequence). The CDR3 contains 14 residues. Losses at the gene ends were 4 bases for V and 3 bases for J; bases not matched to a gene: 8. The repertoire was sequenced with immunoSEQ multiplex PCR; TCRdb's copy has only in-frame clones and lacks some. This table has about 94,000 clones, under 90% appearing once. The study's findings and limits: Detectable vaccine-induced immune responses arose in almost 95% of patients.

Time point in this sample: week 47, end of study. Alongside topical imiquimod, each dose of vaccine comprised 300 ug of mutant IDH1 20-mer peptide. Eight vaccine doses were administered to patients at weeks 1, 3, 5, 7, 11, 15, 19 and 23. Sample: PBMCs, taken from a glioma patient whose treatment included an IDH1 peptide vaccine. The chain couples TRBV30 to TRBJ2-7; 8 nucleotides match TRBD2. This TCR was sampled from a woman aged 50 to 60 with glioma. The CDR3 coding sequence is TGTGCCTGGACCCCGGGGGGGGCGTTCTACGAGCAGTACTTC. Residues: CAWTPGGAFYEQYF.